These 31 T cell receptor beta chains share one sample of origin, sequenced in a study of OX40 agonist ivuxolimab in advanced cancers. Generated by immunoSEQ multiplex PCR, the TCRdb table keeps only in-frame clones and is missing some. The repertoire includes over 8,000 clones, approximately 70% of them detected once, and 42% sits in the top ten. Sequenced material: CD4+ or CD8+ T cells sorted from blood, taken in a trial of the OX40 agonist ivuxolimab. These receptors were taken from an adult with an advanced solid tumor such as melanoma, head and neck, liver or kidney cancer.

Concerning this clone itself: Germline is not matched at one junction end, which may reflect a read error. The chain carries TRBV5-6 and TRBJ1-1, with TRBD1 identical over 11 bases. CDR1 is SGHDT, CDR2 YYEEEE, per germline. The CDR3 is 12 residues long. DNA for the CDR3: TGTGCCAGCAGCCCAGGGACAGGGGGGTTGCTCTTT. Protein sequence: CASSPGTGGLLF.

V gene TRBV6-6 combines with J gene TRBJ2-1; D is perhaps TRBD2 (5 bases). The germline gives CDR1 MNHNY, CDR2 SVGAGI (reference sequence). The ends were cut back, 10 bases at V and 0 bases at J, with 13 bases in the middle. The CDR3 is 14 residues long. CDR3 loop: CAISGVSSYNEQFF. Written as DNA, the CDR3 is TGTGCCATCAGCGGCGTGAGCTCCTACAATGAGCAGTTCTTC.

V and J are TRBV5-6 and TRBJ2-3; no reliable D call. Per germline, CDR1 SGHDT and CDR2 YYEEEE. CDR3 length equals 14 residues. Trimming stripped 2 bases from V and 4 bases from J, with 11 bases between. The CDR3: CASSLVPRPDTQYF. The DNA of the CDR3 is TGTGCCAGCAGCTTAGTTCCCAGGCCAGATACGCAGTATTTT.

This clone was detected only a few times. This sequence joins TRBV30 and TRBJ1-6, with 8 bases that match TRBD1. Germline lookup yields CDR1 GTSNPN and CDR2 SVGIG (reference sequence). This CDR3 has 14 amino acids. V was clipped by 5 bases and J by 10 bases; unmatched bases: 10. The CDR3 spells CAWDTGTGWSPLHF. The CDR3 region has the DNA TGTGCCTGGGACACCGGGACAGGATGGTCACCCCTCCACTTT.

This clone came up many times. In DNA form, the CDR3 reads TGCGCCAGCAGCCAAGATCAGGGAGGATCTGGAAACACCATATATTTT. Translated, it gives CASSQDQGGSGNTIYF. The chain recombines TRBV4-1 with TRBJ1-3; D might be TRBD1 (5 bases). Germline values: CDR1 MGHRA, CDR2 YSYEKL. The CDR3 runs to 16 residues. With 0 bases removed from V and 1 base from J, the gap between germline ends came to 10 bases.

This chain uses TRBV7-2 with TRBJ2-3, with D possibly being TRBD2 (6 bases). Germline values: CDR1 SGHTA, CDR2 FQGNSA. This CDR3 region has 17 residues. Trimming shortened V by 1 base and J by 3 bases, and 17 bases separated the two germline ends. CDR3 sequence reads: CASSLGFRRAGTDTQYF. CDR3 DNA: TGTGCCAGCAGCTTAGGGTTTAGGAGGGCGGGGACAGATACGCAGTATTTT.

This clone was recorded only once. This rearrangement joins TRBV27 to TRBJ2-1, with D possibly matching TRBD2 (6 bases). CDR1 and CDR2 from the germline V gene are MNHEY and SMNVEV (reference sequence). The CDR3 spans 13 residues. V was shortened by 0 bases and J by 16 bases, with 16 bases between the two germline ends. The CDR3 DNA reads as TGTGCCAGCAGTTTATCGGGACTTGAGAGTGTTTTCTTC. It yields the protein CASSLSGLESVFF.

V and J are TRBV27 and TRBJ2-1, with 8 bases lining up with TRBD1. The CDR3 loop spans 17 amino acids. Germline assignment: CDR1 MNHEY and CDR2 SMNVEV (reference sequence). V gave up 5 bases and J gave up 4 bases; unmatched junction bases: 13. The CDR3 DNA is TGTGCCAGCAGTACTCACGCGACAGGGGATTATTACAATGAGCAGTTCTTC. Protein product: CASSTHATGDYYNEQFF.

The chain combines TRBV20-1 with TRBJ2-1; D gene uncertain. CDR1 DFQATT and CDR2 SNEGSKA come from the germline V gene (reference sequence). The CDR3 is made up of 10 amino acids. V lost 3 bases to trimming and J lost 9 bases, with 6 bases between them. The CDR3: CSARVAEQFF. CDR3 bases: TGCAGTGCTAGGGTGGCTGAGCAGTTCTTC.

The chain has TRBV7-9 and TRBJ2-7; 8 bases map to TRBD2. Germline CDR1 reads SEHNR; CDR2 reads FQNEAQ (reference sequence). Unmatched junction bases numbered 8, after V lost 11 bases and J lost 2 bases. CDR3 length: 13 residues. CDR3 amino acids: CASRGGITYEQYF. CDR3 nucleotides: TGTGCCTCCCGCGGGGGGATTACCTACGAGCAGTACTTC.

This chain joins TRBV6-4 and TRBJ2-2; D unclear. CDR3 length: 15 amino acids. The V gene's germline CDR1 is MRHNA and CDR2 SNTAGT. The V end was cut by 4 bases, the J end by 1 base, with 10 bases between. The CDR3 sequence: CASSAVAENTGELFF. CDR3 DNA sequence: TGTGCCAGCAGTGCAGTGGCAGAGAACACCGGGGAGCTGTTTTTT.

For the CDR3, the DNA is TGTGCCAGTAGTCCAGGTTTAGCCAAAAACATTCAGTACTTC. Its translation is CASSPGLAKNIQYF. The rearrangement links TRBV19 to TRBJ2-4; D gene ambiguous. The CDR3 sequence is 14 residues long. CDR1 and CDR2 from the germline V gene are LNHDA and SQIVND (reference sequence). V shed 5 bases and J shed 0 bases, with 8 bases lying between them. Looking up the rest from reference TRBV19 and TRBJ2-4 gives the full variable domain: DGGITQSPKYLFRKEGQNVTLSCEQNLNHDAMYWYRQDPGQGLRLIYYSQIVNDFQKGDIAEGYSVSREKKESFPLTVTSAQKNPTAFYLCASSPGLAKNIQYFGAGTRLSVL.

The chain uses TRBV6-6 and TRBJ2-5; 7 nucleotides match TRBD2. The germline gives CDR1 MNHNY, CDR2 SVGAGI (reference sequence). The CDR3 is 14 amino acids. J gave up 1 base and V 4 bases, and 3 bases lay outside the gene matches. CDR3 loop: CASSLGGIQETQYF. DNA for the CDR3: TGTGCCAGCAGTTTGGGAGGGATCCAAGAGACCCAGTACTTC.

This rearrangement joins TRBV19 to TRBJ2-7; TRBD1 is a possible D gene (6 bases). This CDR3 comprises 14 residues. The germline V gene has CDR1 LNHDA and CDR2 SQIVND (reference sequence). V dropped 3 bases and J dropped 6 bases, with 15 bases sitting between them. CDR3 nucleotide sequence: TGTGCCAGTAGTATGGGGGCACCCCCAGTCGAGCAGTACTTC. Its protein is CASSMGAPPVEQYF.

This sequence joins TRBV11-2 and TRBJ2-3; no firm D call. The germline V and J ends were trimmed by 1 base and 0 bases, with 2 bases remaining between them. The CDR3 runs 13 residues. Germline V CDR1 and CDR2: SGHAT, FQNNGV. The CDR3 nucleotides are TGTGCCAGCAGCTTAGGCAGCACAGATACGCAGTATTTT. Translation gives CASSLGSTDTQYF.

The chain is built from TRBV7-9 and TRBJ2-1; 14 nucleotides align to TRBD2. Germline assignment: CDR1 SEHNR and CDR2 FQNEAQ (reference sequence). The CDR3 has 15 amino acids. The ends lost 6 bases at V and 6 bases at J; junction bases unmatched: 4. The CDR3 protein is CASSEGTSGSNEQFF. CDR3 in DNA: TGTGCCAGCAGTGAAGGGACTAGCGGGAGCAATGAGCAGTTCTTC.

This clone was observed a few times. The gene calls are TRBV21-1 and TRBJ2-1; TRBD2 is the table's D call and was not checked against the DNA. TRBV21-1 has pseudogene status. The CDR3 has 17 amino acids. The CDR3 nucleotides read TGTGCCAGCAGCAAAGGGGGGGGACTAGCGGGAGAACGGGAGCAGTTCTTC. Translation gives CASSKGGGLAGEREQFF.

The chain employs TRBV4-2 and TRBJ2-7, with 7 positions matching TRBD2. V was pared by 4 bases and J by 6 bases, with 3 bases of the junction left unmatched. Germline V CDR1 and CDR2: LGHNA, YNFKEQ. This CDR3 contains 12 residues. The CDR3 is CASSLPGGEQYF. The CDR3 bases are TGTGCCAGCAGCCTGCCGGGGGGCGAGCAGTACTTC.

The V and J genes are TRBV6-1 and TRBJ2-1, with TRBD2 matching 7 bases. Germline CDR1 MNHNS, CDR2 SASEGT. This CDR3 contains 15 residues. J was trimmed by 0 bases and V by 1 base; bases with no gene match: 0. Here the CDR3 DNA reads TGTGCCAGCAGTGAAGGGACTAGCTCCTACAATGAGCAGTTCTTC. It codes for CASSEGTSSYNEQFF.

About this clone itself: A much larger clone differs from this one at a single base, so this may be a read error. Other DNA sequences in the same sample also yield this CDR3. The V gene is TRBV19, the J gene TRBJ1-2; TRBD1 aligns across 7 bases. The CDR3 runs to 15 residues. CDR1 is LNHDA, CDR2 SQIVND, per germline (reference sequence). Trimming cost V 6 bases and J 6 bases; bases outside gene matches: 13. The CDR3 region is CASSSTPGGADGYTF. DNA of the CDR3: TGTGCCAGTAGCTCAACGCCAGGGGGAGCGGATGGCTACACCTTC. Based on the CDR3 plus reference TRBV19 and TRBJ1-2, the full variable domain is DGGITQSPKYLFRKEGQNVTLSCEQNLNHDAMYWYRQDPGQGLRLIYYSQIVNDFQKGDIAEGYSVSREKKESFPLTVTSAQKNPTAFYLCASSSTPGGADGYTFGSGTRLTVV.

This clone is categorized as medium-sized. The chain has TRBV10-3 and TRBJ2-5, with D possibly matching TRBD2 (5 bases). This CDR3 has 13 residues. Looked up from germline, CDR1 is ENHRY and CDR2 is SYGVKD. With 8 bases removed from V and 0 bases from J, the gap between germline ends came to 10 bases. The CDR3 loop is CAISSSNQETQYF. The CDR3 DNA is TGTGCCATCTCTTCTAGCAACCAAGAGACCCAGTACTTC.

The chain has TRBV4-2 and TRBJ2-7, with a weak D call TRBD1 (6 bases). The V gene lost 4 bases and the J gene lost 3 bases, with 16 bases spanning the gap. The CDR3 has 15 amino acids. CDR1 and CDR2 (germline): LGHNA, YNFKEQ. As DNA, the CDR3 is TGTGCCAGCAGCCCGGGCAGGGGTGGGGGCTACGAGCAGTACTTC. This encodes CASSPGRGGGYEQYF.

This clone is termed large (0.1 to 1%). The genes are TRBV10-2 and TRBJ2-7; no reliable D call. CDR3 length: 12 residues. CDR1 and CDR2 from the germline V gene are WSHSY and SAAADI. The ends were cut back, 1 base at V and 2 bases at J, with 3 bases in the middle. In nucleotides, the CDR3 is TGCGCCAGCAGTGAGTACCCCTACGAGCAGTACTTC. Translation: CASSEYPYEQYF.

This chain links TRBV29-1 with TRBJ1-2; 9 nucleotides align to TRBD1. This CDR3 comprises 15 residues. CDR1 and CDR2 (germline): SQVTM, ANQGSEA. V dropped 6 bases and J dropped 6; count of bases not matched to a gene: 14. The CDR3 loop reads CSVDPGTGMSDGYTF. The DNA of the CDR3 is TGCAGCGTAGACCCTGGGACAGGGATGTCTGATGGCTACACCTTC.

This rearrangement joins TRBV6-5 to TRBJ2-7; D is perhaps TRBD2 (6 bases). V shed 6 bases and J shed 4 bases, with 7 bases lying between them. Germline V gene lookup returns CDR1 MNHEY and CDR2 SVGAGI. The CDR3 sequence is 11 residues long. Here the CDR3 DNA reads TGTGCCAGCAGGGAGGGATACGAGCAGTACTTC. This translates into CASREGYEQYF.

The J gene is TRBJ2-3, the V gene TRBV6-6; D is perhaps TRBD2 (6 bases). With 0 bases removed from V and 3 bases from J, the gap between germline ends came to 13 bases. Germline CDR1 is MNHNY and CDR2 is SVGAGI (reference sequence). The CDR3 loop spans 16 amino acids. The CDR3 nucleotides read TGTGCCAGCAGTTACTCCCCCGGGAGCGGGACAGATACGCAGTATTTT. This gives the protein CASSYSPGSGTDTQYF.

The genes are TRBV27 and TRBJ1-2; TRBD1 agrees at 8 bases. Germline CDR1 and CDR2: MNHEY and SMNVEV (reference sequence). The CDR3 runs 13 residues. J was trimmed by 4 bases and V by 5 bases; bases with no gene match: 3. The CDR3 DNA is TGTGCCAGCAGTGACAGGGGTGCCTATGGCTACACCTTC. This sequence encodes CASSDRGAYGYTF.

The chain employs TRBV7-2 and TRBJ1-2; 7 nucleotides line up with TRBD1. CDR3 length: 16 amino acids. The V gene end was trimmed by 4 bases and the J gene end by 5 bases; junction bases not matched to a gene: 13. Germline values: CDR1 SGHTA, CDR2 FQGNSA. CDR3 protein: CASSSIFDRARYGYTF. CDR3 coding DNA: TGTGCCAGCAGCTCCATCTTTGACAGGGCTCGTTATGGCTACACCTTC.

The CDR3 sequence: CASRSGLALYNEQFF. CDR3 DNA: TGTGCCAGCAGATCAGGACTAGCGTTATACAATGAGCAGTTCTTC. The chain recombines TRBV7-9 with TRBJ2-1, with 9 bases that match TRBD2. In germline, CDR1 is SEHNR, CDR2 FQNEAQ (reference sequence). V was pared by 6 bases and J by 4 bases, with 7 bases of the junction left unmatched. This CDR3 has 15 residues.

By frequency in the sample, this clone is medium-sized. The gene calls are TRBV6-4 and TRBJ2-3, with 10 nucleotides matching TRBD2. The CDR3 runs to 14 residues. Germline V gene data show CDR1 as MRHNA and CDR2 as SNTAGT. V was clipped by 5 bases and J by 1 base; unmatched bases: 0. Here the CDR3 reads CASSLAGGTDTQYF. The CDR3 bases are TGTGCCAGCAGTCTAGCGGGAGGCACAGATACGCAGTATTTT.

J is TRBJ2-2 and V is TRBV6-4, with D hard to call. Germline V lookup: CDR1 MRHNA, CDR2 SNTAGT. V shed 6 bases and J shed 5 bases, with 13 bases lying between them. The CDR3 is made up of 14 amino acids. For the CDR3, the DNA is TGTGCCAGCAGCCTTACGTTTCTAACCGGGGAGCTGTTTTTT. Protein: CASSLTFLTGELFF.